One sample yielded the 18 T cell receptor beta chains listed below, sequenced in a study of PD-L1 blockade in urothelial cancer. The time point here: pretreatment peripheral blood. Assay: immunoSEQ multiplex PCR; the TCRdb copy retains only in-frame clones and omits some. Of about 70,000 clones in the sample, roughly 90% are singletons; the top ten hold roughly 4.7%. The sequenced sample was PBMCs, obtained around atezolizumab (anti-PD-L1) treatment. The source of these receptors is a man in his 70s with urothelial cancer.

The V gene is TRBV5-5, the J gene TRBJ2-1, with 9 bases that match TRBD1. Germline trimming cut 6 bases from V and 3 bases from J; bases unmatched to any gene: 7. The germline V gene encodes CDR1 SGHKS and CDR2 YYEKEE (reference sequence). The CDR3 covers 15 residues. CDR3 region: CASIHWGQGYNEQFF. As DNA, the CDR3 is TGTGCCAGCATCCACTGGGGACAGGGCTACAATGAGCAGTTCTTC.

The chain joins TRBV18 to TRBJ2-5, with TRBD2 matching 13 bases. Trimming removed 8 bases from V and 4 bases from J; junction bases left unmatched: 10. Germline V gene sequence: CDR1 KGHSH, CDR2 LQKENI. This CDR3 is built from 16 residues. The CDR3 nucleotides are TGTGCCAGCACGAGGACTAGCGGGAGAGAGGGAGAGACCCAGTACTTC. Translating gives CASTRTSGREGETQYF. Supplemented by reference TRBV18 and TRBJ2-5, the full variable domain reads NAGVMQNPRHLVRRRGQEARLRCSPMKGHSHVYWYRQLPEEGLKFMVYLQKENIIDESGMPKERFSAEFPKEGPSILRIQQVVRGDSAAYFCASTRTSGREGETQYFGPGTRLLVL.

This chain uses TRBV7-3 with TRBJ2-1; 9 positions agree with TRBD2. The CDR3 loop spans 15 amino acids. Germline trimming cut 1 base from V and 8 bases from J; bases unmatched to any gene: 6. The germline CDR1 and CDR2 sequences are SGHTA and FQGTGA. CDR3 sequence: CASSLRGREGDEQFF. CDR3 coding DNA: TGTGCCAGCAGCTTAAGGGGGCGGGAGGGCGATGAGCAGTTCTTC.

The J gene is TRBJ2-7, the V gene TRBV14, with TRBD2 identical over 7 bases. Per the germline V gene, CDR1 is SGHDN and CDR2 is FVKESK. Trimming took 7 bases from V and 6 from J; bases not matched to a gene: 12. The CDR3 sequence is 14 residues long. The CDR3 spells CASNTGGSIAEQYF. CDR3 nucleotide sequence: TGTGCCAGCAACACGGGAGGAAGCATCGCCGAGCAGTACTTC.

This chain connects TRBV9 to TRBJ2-7, with 8 bases fitting TRBD1. Germline CDR1 SGDLS, CDR2 YYNGEE. CDR3 length: 15 residues. The junction had 7 bases not matched to a gene; V was cut back by 0 bases and J by 5 bases. The chain's CDR3 is CASSVEAGGRDEQYF. The CDR3 nucleotides are TGTGCCAGCAGCGTAGAGGCAGGGGGCAGAGACGAGCAGTACTTC.

The rearrangement joins TRBV19 to TRBJ1-1; unclear D gene. With 8 bases removed from V and 2 bases from J, the gap between germline ends came to 18 bases. From germline, CDR1 is LNHDA and CDR2 SQIVND (reference sequence). The CDR3 totals 15 residues. CDR3 sequence reads: CASYKARSANTEAFF. The CDR3 DNA follows: TGTGCCAGTTATAAAGCCCGAAGTGCCAACACTGAAGCTTTCTTT.

There are a few counts of this clone. V usage is TRBV28 and J usage is TRBJ1-5; weak D call: TRBD1 (5 bases). Trimming removed 5 bases from V and 3 bases from J, with 11 bases in between. Germline loops: CDR1 MDHEN, CDR2 SYDVKM. The CDR3 runs to 14 residues. The CDR3 nucleotides read TGTGCCAGCAGTCGGGGGGTGAACAATCAGCCCCAGCATTTT. As protein: CASSRGVNNQPQHF.

The chain carries TRBV27 and TRBJ2-3; D might be TRBD1 (6 bases). Germline-derived CDR1 and CDR2 are MNHEY and SMNVEV (reference sequence). Trimming cost V 8 bases and J 0 bases, with 24 bases left between them. This CDR3 comprises 18 residues. The CDR3 region has the DNA TGTGCCAGCGGCCCGGACAGAGCAACGTTTGCTAGCACAGATACGCAGTATTTT. This encodes CASGPDRATFASTDTQYF.

J is TRBJ1-4 and V is TRBV18; D unclear. The CDR3 is made up of 13 amino acids. Between the trimmed V and J ends, which lost 2 bases and 6 bases, there was a span of 7 bases. Looked up from germline, CDR1 is KGHSH and CDR2 is LQKENI. CDR3 in DNA: TGTGCCAGCTCACCAAGGCAGGATGAAAAACTGTTTTTT. Protein product: CASSPRQDEKLFF.

This clone was observed once. This chain joins TRBV7-8 and TRBJ2-7; weak D call: TRBD1 (5 bases). The CDR3 has 14 amino acids. The V gene lost 3 bases and the J gene lost 3 bases, with 12 bases spanning the gap. Per the germline V gene, CDR1 is SGHVS and CDR2 is FQNEAQ. CDR3 nucleotide sequence: TGTGCCAGCAGCTTTTGGGTCCAGGGCTACGAGCAGTACTTC. It yields the protein CASSFWVQGYEQYF.

The chain combines TRBV6-5 with TRBJ1-1; weak D call: TRBD1 (5 bases). V was shortened by 5 bases and J by 4 bases, with 11 bases between the two germline ends. CDR1 MNHEY and CDR2 SVGAGI come from the germline V gene. The CDR3 loop spans 13 amino acids. Here the CDR3 DNA reads TGTGCCAGCAGTCCATTCAGGGTCACTGAAGCTTTCTTT. Protein sequence: CASSPFRVTEAFF.

This clone has only one observation. The rearrangement joins TRBV7-3 to TRBJ2-5, with 10 bases identical to TRBD2. Germline CDR1 reads SGHTA; CDR2 reads FQGTGA. The CDR3 runs to 15 residues. Losses at the gene ends were 4 bases for V and 5 bases for J; bases not matched to a gene: 7. CDR3 sequence: CASSSGAGGKETQYF. CDR3 DNA sequence: TGTGCCAGCAGCTCAGGAGCGGGGGGGAAGGAGACCCAGTACTTC.

The chain couples TRBV5-6 to TRBJ2-1; 14 nucleotides align to TRBD2. Per germline, CDR1 SGHDT and CDR2 YYEEEE. V lost 4 bases to trimming and J lost 7 bases; unmatched junction nucleotides: 4. The CDR3 runs to 15 residues. The CDR3 DNA sequence: TGTGCCAGCAGCCCGGGACTAGCGGGAGCAAATGAGCAGTTCTTC. This codes for CASSPGLAGANEQFF. The full variable domain, completed using reference TRBV5-6 and TRBJ2-1, is DAGVTQSPTHLIKTRGQQVTLRCSPKSGHDTVSWYQQALGQGPQFIFQYYEEEERQRGNFPDRFSGHQFPNYSSELNVNALLLGDSALYLCASSPGLAGANEQFFGPGTRLTVL.

The V call is TRBV5-1, the J call TRBJ1-3; D not certain. Trimming left V 0 bases short and J 0 bases short, with 16 bases between. In germline, CDR1 is SGHRS, CDR2 YFSETQ. The CDR3 is 18 amino acids. As DNA, the CDR3 is TGCGCCAGCAGCTTGGGAGCTGGTCAAAGTTACTCTGGAAACACCATATATTTT. It is translated as CASSLGAGQSYSGNTIYF.

This chain connects TRBV2 to TRBJ2-2; D is perhaps TRBD1 (7 bases). Germline-derived CDR1 and CDR2 are SNHLY and FYNNEI. V shed 6 bases and J shed 3 bases, with 17 bases lying between them. The CDR3 totals 16 residues. The CDR3 protein is CASREGAGEHTGELFF. The CDR3 coding sequence is TGTGCCAGCAGGGAGGGGGCAGGGGAGCACACCGGGGAGCTGTTTTTT. The full variable domain, in which reference TRBV2 and TRBJ2-2 provide the parts outside the CDR3, is EPEVTQTPSHQVTQMGQEVILRCVPISNHLYFYWYRQILGQKVEFLVSFYNNEISEKSEIFDDQFSVERPDGSNFTLKIRSTKLEDSAMYFCASREGAGEHTGELFFGEGSRLTVL.

The sample holds one count of this clone. J is TRBJ2-6 and V is TRBV6-1; D is unresolved. Trimming took off 4 bases at V and 3 bases at J, with 19 bases between the two ends. Germline loops: CDR1 MNHNS, CDR2 SASEGT. This CDR3 contains 18 residues. CDR3 DNA: TGTGCCAGCAGTGCCGAACCAAATTTGGCAGGTGGGGCCAACGTCCTGACTTTC. Translation gives CASSAEPNLAGGANVLTF.

This chain joins TRBV7-9 and TRBJ1-4; D unclear. This CDR3 comprises 12 residues. Trimming took 5 bases from V and 5 from J, leaving 6 bases between them. The germline V gene has CDR1 SEHNR and CDR2 FQNEAQ (reference sequence). CDR3 in DNA: TGTGCCAGCAGCCACTCAAATGAAAAACTGTTTTTT. Encoded protein: CASSHSNEKLFF. Based on the CDR3 plus reference TRBV7-9 and TRBJ1-4, the full variable domain is DTGVSQNPRHKITKRGQNVTFRCDPISEHNRLYWYRQTLGQGPEFLTYFQNEAQLEKSRLLSDRFSAERPKGSFSTLEIQRTEQGDSAMYLCASSHSNEKLFFGSGTQLSVL.

CDR3 protein: CASRERDRGRYEQYF. DNA of the CDR3: TGTGCCAGCAGGGAACGGGACAGGGGGCGGTACGAGCAGTACTTC. This chain links TRBV27 with TRBJ2-7; 12 nucleotides agree with TRBD1. Germline CDR1 reads MNHEY; CDR2 reads SMNVEV (reference sequence). The CDR3 has 15 residues. J was trimmed by 4 bases and V by 6 bases; bases with no gene match: 7.